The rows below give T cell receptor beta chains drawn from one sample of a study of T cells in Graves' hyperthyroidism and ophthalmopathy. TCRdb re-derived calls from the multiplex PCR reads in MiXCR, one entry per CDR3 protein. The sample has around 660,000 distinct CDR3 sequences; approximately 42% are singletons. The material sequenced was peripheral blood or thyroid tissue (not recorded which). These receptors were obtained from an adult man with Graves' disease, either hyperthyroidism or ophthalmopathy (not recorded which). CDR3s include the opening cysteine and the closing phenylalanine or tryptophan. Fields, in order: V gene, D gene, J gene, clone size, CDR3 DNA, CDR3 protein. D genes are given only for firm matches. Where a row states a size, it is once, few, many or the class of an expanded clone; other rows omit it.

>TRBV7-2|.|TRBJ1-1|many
TGTGCCAGCAGCCCCTTCGCGCGTAACACTGAAGCTTTCTTT
CASSPFARNTEAFF
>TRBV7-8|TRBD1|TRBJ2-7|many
TGTGCCAGCAGCCGAGGACAGGAAAGCTCCTACGAGCAGTACTTC
CASSRGQESSYEQYF
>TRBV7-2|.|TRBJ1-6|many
TGTGCCAGCAGCACTCGTTTTAATTCACCCCTCCACTTT
CASSTRFNSPLHF
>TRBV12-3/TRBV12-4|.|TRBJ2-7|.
TGTGCCAGCAGCGTAGGCGGGTTTGCCGAGCAGTACTTC
CASSVGGFAEQYF
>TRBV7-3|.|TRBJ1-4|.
TGTGCCAGCAGTGCTAGAGGACGGGAAGAAAAACTGTTTTTT
CASSARGREEKLFF
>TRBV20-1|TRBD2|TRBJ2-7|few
TGCAGTGCTAGCCTGGGACTAGCGGGAGTGAACGAGCAGTACTTC
CSASLGLAGVNEQYF
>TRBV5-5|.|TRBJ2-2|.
TGTGCCAGCAGCTTCCCTCATACCGGGGAGCTGTTTTTT
CASSFPHTGELFF
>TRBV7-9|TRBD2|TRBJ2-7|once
TGTGCCAGCAGCTATCCCCCCTCTAGCGGGGGGGTTCAAGAGCAGTACTTC
CASSYPPSSGGVQEQYF
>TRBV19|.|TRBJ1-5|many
TGTGCCAGTAGTATAGGAGGCATTAGCAATCAGCCCCAGCATTTT
CASSIGGISNQPQHF
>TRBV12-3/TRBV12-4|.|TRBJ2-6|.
TGTGCCAGCAGTGAAATGGGGGGCGCCGGGGCCAACGTCCTGACTTTC
CASSEMGGAGANVLTF
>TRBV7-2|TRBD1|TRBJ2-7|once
TGTGCCAGCAGTCCACCGGGACAGGTGGGCTACGAGCAGTACTTC
CASSPPGQVGYEQYF
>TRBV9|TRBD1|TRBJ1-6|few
TGTGCCAGCAGCGTAGCGACAGGGGCCGGGAATTCACCCCTCCACTTT
CASSVATGAGNSPLHF
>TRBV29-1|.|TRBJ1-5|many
TGCAGCACTTCGGAAGGGAATAGCAATCAGCCCCAGCATTTT
CSTSEGNSNQPQHF
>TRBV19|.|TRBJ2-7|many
TGTGCCATCCACAGGGAGGGGGACTACGAGCAGTACTTC
CAIHREGDYEQYF
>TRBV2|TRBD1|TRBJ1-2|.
TGTGCCAGCACAATGACAGGGGATGGCTACACCTTC
CASTMTGDGYTF
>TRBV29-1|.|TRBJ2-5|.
TGCAGCCAAGTCGGGGCCGGTCTAGAGACCCAGTACTTC
CSQVGAGLETQYF
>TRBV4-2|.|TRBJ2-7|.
TGTGCCAGCAGCCAAGATACCAGGACCAACTACGAGCAGTACTTC
CASSQDTRTNYEQYF
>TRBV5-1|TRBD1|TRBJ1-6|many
TGCGCCAGCAGCCCCCGGGACCAGGGGGATTCACCCCTCCACTTT
CASSPRDQGDSPLHF
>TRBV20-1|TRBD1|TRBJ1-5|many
TGCAGTGCCATGGGACAGGGTAGCAATCAGCCCCAGCATTTT
CSAMGQGSNQPQHF
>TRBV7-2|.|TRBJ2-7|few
TGTGCCAGCAGCTTGGACGTGGCCCTCGAGCAGTACTTC
CASSLDVALEQYF
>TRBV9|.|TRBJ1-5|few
TGTGCCAGCAGCGTAGACTGGCCGAGCAATCAGCCCCAGCATTTT
CASSVDWPSNQPQHF
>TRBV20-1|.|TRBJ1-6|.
TGCAGTGCTAGACAGGGGAAGGGATACCACACTGTTAGTGATTCACCCCTCCACTTT
CSARQGKGYHTVSDSPLHF
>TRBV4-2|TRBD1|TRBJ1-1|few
TGTGCCAGCAGCCATGTCAAGGGGGCAGGCACTGAAGCTTTCTTT
CASSHVKGAGTEAFF
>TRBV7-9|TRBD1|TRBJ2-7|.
TGTGCCAGCAGTTTGTCCAGGGGGAACTACGAGCAGTACTTC
CASSLSRGNYEQYF
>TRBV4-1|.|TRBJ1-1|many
TGCGCCAGCAGCCAAGGCATAGGCATGAACACTGAAGCTTTCTTT
CASSQGIGMNTEAFF
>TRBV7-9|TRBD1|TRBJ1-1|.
TGTGCCAGCAGCTCGGGCACGGACAGGGGAGACACTGAAGCTTTCTTT
CASSSGTDRGDTEAFF
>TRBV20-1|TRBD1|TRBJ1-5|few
TGCAGTGCTTCGCAGGGGGCCCTAGGACAGCCCCAGCATTTT
CSASQGALGQPQHF
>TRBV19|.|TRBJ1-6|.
TGTGCCAGTAAGACAGGTTTTAATTCACCCCTCCACTTT
CASKTGFNSPLHF
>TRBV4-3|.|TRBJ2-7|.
TGCGCCAGCAGGGAGGGAACAGGGATCGGCTCCTACGAGCAGTACTTC
CASREGTGIGSYEQYF
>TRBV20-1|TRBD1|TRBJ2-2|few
TGCAGTGCTAGAGATTCGAACAGGGGGAACACCGGGGAGCTGTTTTTT
CSARDSNRGNTGELFF
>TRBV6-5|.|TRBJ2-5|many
TGTGCCAGCAGTTACTCCTCGGCAGGACAAGAGACCCAGTACTTC
CASSYSSAGQETQYF
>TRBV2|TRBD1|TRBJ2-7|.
TGTGCCATTCTACCCGGGACAGGGACCGGCGCCTACGAGCAGTACTTC
CAILPGTGTGAYEQYF
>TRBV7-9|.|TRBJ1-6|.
TGTGCCAGCAGCTCCTGGGGGGCAGCTAATTCACCCCTCCACTTT
CASSSWGAANSPLHF